The clone carrying this T cell receptor (beta chain) turned up a few times. The antigen remains undetermined. This specimen belongs to a study of T cells after yellow fever vaccination. Study details: The SMART-Seq v4 Ultra Low Input method served to prepare the low-cell-number fractions.

Germline lookup yields CDR1 LNHDA and CDR2 SQIVND (reference sequence). The germline V and J ends were trimmed by 3 bases and 3 bases, with 5 bases remaining between them. This CDR3 is built from 13 residues. In TCRdb, the 5' RACE reads were re-called with MiXCR into one record per CDR3 protein. In the table there are 350,000 or so distinct CDR3 sequences, 7% to 10% of which are singletons. Study findings and constraints: FACS-sorted repertoires might harbor abundant contaminating clonotypes from the bulk population.

The clonotype comes from a man in his late teens or twenties who received the YFV17D yellow fever vaccine. The starting material was PBMCs, obtained approximately 47 days after the first yellow fever vaccination. This chain links TRBV19 with TRBJ2-2; no clear D. The CDR3: CASSIVDTGELFF. For the CDR3, the DNA is TGTGCCAGTAGTATTGTCGACACCGGGGAGCTGTTTTTT.